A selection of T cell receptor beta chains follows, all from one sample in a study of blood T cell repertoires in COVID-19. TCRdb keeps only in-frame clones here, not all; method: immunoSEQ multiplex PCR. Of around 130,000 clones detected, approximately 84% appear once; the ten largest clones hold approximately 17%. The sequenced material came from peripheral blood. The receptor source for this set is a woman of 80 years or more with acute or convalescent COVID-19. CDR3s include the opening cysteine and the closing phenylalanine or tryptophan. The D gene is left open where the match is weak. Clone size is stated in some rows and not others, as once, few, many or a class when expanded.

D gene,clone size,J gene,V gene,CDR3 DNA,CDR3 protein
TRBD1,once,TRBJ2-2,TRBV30,TGTGCCTGGAGTGGACAGGGGACCGGGGAGCTGTTTTTT,CAWSGQGTGELFF
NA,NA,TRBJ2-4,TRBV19,TGTGCCAGCAGTATAGGTGGCGGAGCCAAAAACATTCAGTACTTC,CASSIGGGAKNIQYF
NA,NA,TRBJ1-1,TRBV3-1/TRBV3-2,TGTGCCAGCAGCCAAGTGGGTTGGGGGGGTAACACTGAAGCTTTCTTT,CASSQVGWGGNTEAFF
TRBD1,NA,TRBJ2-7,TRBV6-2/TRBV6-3,TGTGCCAGCAGTTACACAGATCCGGGACAGGGGACCCACGAGCAGTACTTC,CASSYTDPGQGTHEQYF
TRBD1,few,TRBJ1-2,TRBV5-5,TGTGCCAGCAGCCTGCCCACAGGGGGCAACTATGGCTACACCTTC,CASSLPTGGNYGYTF
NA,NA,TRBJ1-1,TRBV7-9,TGTGCCAGCAGCTCCAGGGAAACTGAAGCTTTCTTT,CASSSRETEAFF
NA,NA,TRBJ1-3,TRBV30,TGTGCCTGGAGTCGGACAGTCTCTGGAAACACCATATATTTT,CAWSRTVSGNTIYF
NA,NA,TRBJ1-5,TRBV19,TGTGCCAGTAGTATCAACAGGGTAAGCAATCAGCCCCAGCATTTT,CASSINRVSNQPQHF
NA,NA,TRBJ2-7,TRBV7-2,TGTGCCAGCAGCTTCTCTTATGACGAGCAGTACTTC,CASSFSYDEQYF
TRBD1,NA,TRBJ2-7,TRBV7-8,TGTGCCAGCAGCTTAAGGACAGGGGGAAACGAGCAGTACTTC,CASSLRTGGNEQYF
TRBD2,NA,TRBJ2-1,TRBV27,TGTGCCAGCAGTTGGACTAGCGGGAGATTGAACAATGAGCAGTTCTTC,CASSWTSGRLNNEQFF
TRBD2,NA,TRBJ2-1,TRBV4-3,TGCGCCAGCAGCCAAGATGTCGAGCGGGGCTACAATGAGCAGTTCTTC,CASSQDVERGYNEQFF
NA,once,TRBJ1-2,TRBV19,TGTGCCAGTAGTATGAGCAGGGACTATGGCTACACCTTC,CASSMSRDYGYTF
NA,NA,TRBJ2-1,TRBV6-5,TGTGCCAGCAGACGAGGGAATGAGCAGTTCTTC,CASRRGNEQFF
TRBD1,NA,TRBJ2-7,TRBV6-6,TGTGCCAGCAGTTACACCGACAGGGGGCCTGCCTACGAGCAGTACTTC,CASSYTDRGPAYEQYF
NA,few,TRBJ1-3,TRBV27,TGTGCCAGCGGCAAAGGAGTCGGCTCTGGAAACACCATATATTTT,CASGKGVGSGNTIYF
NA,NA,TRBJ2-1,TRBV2,TGTGCCAGCAGTGAGAGGCAGTACAATGAGCAGTTCTTC,CASSERQYNEQFF
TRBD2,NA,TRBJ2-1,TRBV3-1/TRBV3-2,TGTGCCAGCAGCCTCACAGCGGGGGGGGCCTTTGGCAATGAGCAGTTCTTC,CASSLTAGGAFGNEQFF
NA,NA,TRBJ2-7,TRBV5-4,TGTGCCAGCAGCAGACCCATACAGGGCAGGGCCTACGAGCAGTACTTC,CASSRPIQGRAYEQYF
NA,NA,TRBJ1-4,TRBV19,TGTGCCAGTAGTATTATCAGGGCGGATGAAAAACTGTTTTTT,CASSIIRADEKLFF
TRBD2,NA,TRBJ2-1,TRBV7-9,TGTGCCAGCAGCTTACTAGCGGGATCCTACAATGAGCAGTTCTTC,CASSLLAGSYNEQFF
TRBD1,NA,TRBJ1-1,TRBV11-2,TGTGCCAGCAGCCCGCAGACAGGGCACACTGAAGCTTTCTTT,CASSPQTGHTEAFF
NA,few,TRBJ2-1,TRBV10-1,TGCGCCAGCCCGAACGCGGGACTCCGTCATCTATACAATGAGCAGTTCTTC,CASPNAGLRHLYNEQFF
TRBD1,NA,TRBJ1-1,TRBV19,TGTGCCAGTAGTCTCCAGGGGGACACTGAAGCTTTCTTT,CASSLQGDTEAFF
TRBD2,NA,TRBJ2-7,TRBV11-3,TGTGCCAGCAGCTTAGCGCGGGGCGGGAGGGCCTTCTACGAGCAGTACTTC,CASSLARGGRAFYEQYF
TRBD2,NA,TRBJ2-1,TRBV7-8,TGTGCCAGCAGCCCCCACCGTGGGACTAGACAAGTCCATGAGCAGTTCTTC,CASSPHRGTRQVHEQFF
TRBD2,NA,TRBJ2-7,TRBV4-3,TGCGCCAGCAGCCAAGCCCCTAGCGGGTATCCCTACGAGCAGTACTTC,CASSQAPSGYPYEQYF
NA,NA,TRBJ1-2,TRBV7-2,TGTGCCAGCAGCGAGACAGCCCACTATGGCTACACCTTC,CASSETAHYGYTF
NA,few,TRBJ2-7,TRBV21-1,TGTGCCAGCAGCCCCTGGGGGACAGGGAAATACGAGCAGTACTTC,CASSPWGTGKYEQYF
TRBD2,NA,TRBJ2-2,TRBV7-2,TGTGCCAGCAGCTTAGAAGGCGGGGGGGCCTACACCGGGGAGCTGTTTTTT,CASSLEGGGAYTGELFF
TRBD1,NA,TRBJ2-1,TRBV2,TGTGCCAGCACTCGCCACCCGACAGGGGGCGCCGTTCGGAGCGGTGAGCAGTTCTTC,CASTRHPTGGAVRSGEQFF
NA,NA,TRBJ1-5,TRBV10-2,TGCGCCAGCAGTGAGGAATCTTTTGGGCAGGCAGGGGCCCTCAATCAGCCCCAGCATTTT,CASSEESFGQAGALNQPQHF
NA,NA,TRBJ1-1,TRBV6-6,TGTGCCAGCAGTTTTCAACGGGACACTGAAGCTTTCTTT,CASSFQRDTEAFF
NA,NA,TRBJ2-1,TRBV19,TGTGCCAGTCGGACTACGGGCCTTTTCAATGAGCAGTTCTTC,CASRTTGLFNEQFF
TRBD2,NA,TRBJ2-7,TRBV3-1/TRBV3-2,TGTGCCAGCAGCCAAGGACTAGCGGCCTCCTACGAGCAGTACTTC,CASSQGLAASYEQYF
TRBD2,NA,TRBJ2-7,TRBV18,TGTGCCAGCTCACCATATAGCGGGGGTAGCTCCTACGAGCAGTACTTC,CASSPYSGGSSYEQYF
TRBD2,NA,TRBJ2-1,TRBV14,TGTGCCAGCAGCCAAGATCGACTTTTGGGGCTAGCGGGACTGTACAATGAGCAGTTCTTC,CASSQDRLLGLAGLYNEQFF
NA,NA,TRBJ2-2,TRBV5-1,TGCGCCAGCAGCTTCAGGGGGGACGGGGAGCTGTTTTTT,CASSFRGDGELFF
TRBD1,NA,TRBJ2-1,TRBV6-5,TGTGCCAGCAGACCCGCAGGGGGCTTTCGGAATGAGCAGTTCTTC,CASRPAGGFRNEQFF
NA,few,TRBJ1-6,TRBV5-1,TGCGCCAGCAGTGCGGGGGCAGGGTCACCCCTCCACTTT,CASSAGAGSPLHF
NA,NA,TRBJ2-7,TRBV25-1,TGTGCCAGCAGTGAATATGTACAGGGAAGCGAGCAGTACTTC,CASSEYVQGSEQYF
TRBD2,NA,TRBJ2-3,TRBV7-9,TGTGCCAGCAGCTTTGCGGGAGACCTCACAGATACGCAGTATTTT,CASSFAGDLTDTQYF
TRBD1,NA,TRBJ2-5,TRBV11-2,TGTGCCAGCAGAACCGGGACAGGGGGAGAGACCCAGTACTTC,CASRTGTGGETQYF
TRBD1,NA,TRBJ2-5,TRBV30,TGTGCCTGGACCTCCAGTGCGACAGGGCGACCCGGGGAGACCCAGTACTTC,CAWTSSATGRPGETQYF
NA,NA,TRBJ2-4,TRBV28,TGTGCCAGCAGTCCCACGAGACTTCTAGCCAAAAACATTCAGTACTTC,CASSPTRLLAKNIQYF
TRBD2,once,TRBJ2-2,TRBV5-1,TGCGCCAGCAGCTCGACCCCGACTAGCGGGAGGGCCCGAACCGGGGAGCTGTTTTTT,CASSSTPTSGRARTGELFF
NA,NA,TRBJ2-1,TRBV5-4,TGTGCCTCAAGGGGGGGCAAATATGAGCAGTTCTTC,CASRGGKYEQFF
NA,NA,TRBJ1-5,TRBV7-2,TGTGCCAGCAGCTTAGGGGGCCTCAATCAGCCCCAGCATTTT,CASSLGGLNQPQHF